Below are 28 T cell receptor beta chains sequenced from a single sample in a study of OX40 agonist ivuxolimab in advanced cancers. TCRdb's table, derived via immunoSEQ multiplex PCR, lists solely in-frame clones and lacks some. This table holds around 40,000 clones, around 93% found once. The sample in question was CD4+ or CD8+ T cells sorted from blood, obtained in a trial of the OX40 agonist ivuxolimab. Every receptor here comes from an adult with an advanced solid tumor such as melanoma, head and neck, liver or kidney cancer.

This chain links TRBV11-2 with TRBJ2-5, with no clear D. Trimming stripped 0 bases from V and 2 bases from J, with 4 bases between. CDR1 and CDR2 from the germline V gene are SGHAT and FQNNGV. The CDR3 totals 13 residues. CDR3 sequence reads: CASSLEVQETQYF. CDR3 nucleotide sequence: TGTGCCAGCAGCTTAGAAGTGCAAGAGACCCAGTACTTC.

A single count supports this clone. The V call is TRBV7-8, the J call TRBJ2-1; TRBD2 agrees at 8 bases. The CDR3 has 16 amino acids. With 3 bases clipped from V and 0 bases from J, the junction kept 4 bases outside the gene matches. Germline lookup yields CDR1 SGHVS and CDR2 FQNEAQ. CDR3 region: CASSFVGRGSYNEQFF. CDR3 sequence (DNA): TGTGCCAGCAGCTTCGTCGGGAGGGGCTCCTACAATGAGCAGTTCTTC.

The chain couples TRBV19 to TRBJ1-1; D ambiguous. Trimming shortened V by 5 bases and J by 1 base, and 8 bases separated the two germline ends. Germline V lookup: CDR1 LNHDA, CDR2 SQIVND (reference sequence). The CDR3 length is 13 residues. The CDR3: CASSLGPNTEAFF. The CDR3 DNA follows: TGTGCCAGTAGTCTAGGCCCGAACACTGAAGCTTTCTTT.

V is TRBV14 and J is TRBJ2-7, with TRBD1 matching 7 bases. Trimming cost V 5 bases and J 2 bases; bases outside gene matches: 9. CDR1 and CDR2 from the germline V gene are SGHDN and FVKESK. CDR3 length equals 15 residues. The CDR3 sequence: CASSIPGTATYEQYF. CDR3 sequence (DNA): TGTGCCAGCAGCATTCCCGGGACAGCAACCTACGAGCAGTACTTC.

The genes are TRBV9 and TRBJ1-1; perhaps TRBD1 as D (6 bases). Looked up from germline, CDR1 is SGDLS and CDR2 is YYNGEE. V lost 6 bases and J lost 0, with 15 bases in between. There are 15 residues in the CDR3. The CDR3 DNA follows: TGTGCCAGCACCGAGGGGGACACCTTGAACACTGAAGCTTTCTTT. As protein: CASTEGDTLNTEAFF.

The rearrangement uses TRBV7-8 and TRBJ1-3; no clear D gene. Germline V gene sequence: CDR1 SGHVS, CDR2 FQNEAQ. V was cut by 6 bases and J by 1 base, with 1 base left in between. The CDR3 consists of 11 residues. CDR3 sequence reads: CASRSGNTIYF. CDR3 DNA: TGTGCCAGCAGGTCTGGAAACACCATATATTTT.

V and J are TRBV21-1 and TRBJ1-2; TRBD1, the table's D call, was not compared with the DNA. TRBV21-1 corresponds to a pseudogene. This CDR3 has 13 residues. Written as DNA, the CDR3 is TGTGCCAGCAGTTTCTATTCCCCAGGTGGCTACACCTTC. This encodes CASSFYSPGGYTF.

This chain links TRBV7-6 with TRBJ2-3, with D unclear. V lost 4 bases and J 3 bases, leaving 5 bases between the germline ends. CDR1 SGHVS and CDR2 FNYEAQ come from the germline V gene. This CDR3 is 12 amino acids long. The CDR3 protein is CASSWGTDTQYF. The CDR3 DNA follows: TGTGCCAGCAGCTGGGGTACAGATACGCAGTATTTT. The whole variable domain, remainder taken from reference TRBV7-6 and TRBJ2-3, is GAGVSQSPRYKVTKRGQDVALRCDPISGHVSLYWYRQALGQGPEFLTYFNYEAQQDKSGLPNDRFSAERPEGSISTLTIQRTEQRDSAMYRCASSWGTDTQYFGPGTRLTVL.

The chain's CDR3 is CASRHRALDDEQYF. The CDR3 region has the DNA TGCGCCAGCAGACACCGGGCCCTAGATGACGAGCAGTACTTC. The V and J genes are TRBV5-1 and TRBJ2-7; D not resolved. The V and J ends lost 5 bases and 5 bases respectively, with 17 bases between them. Germline loops: CDR1 SGHRS, CDR2 YFSETQ. The CDR3 covers 14 residues.

Comment on this clone: The junction does not match germline at one end; this may be a read error. J is TRBJ2-1 and V is TRBV7-9; D gene unclear. CDR3 length: 14 amino acids. Germline CDR1 is SEHNR and CDR2 is FQNEAQ (reference sequence). CDR3 DNA: TGCGCCAGCAGCCAAGAGTGGCTAGACCATGAGCAGTTCTTC. Translated: CASSQEWLDHEQFF.

The chain combines TRBV9 with TRBJ2-2; no reliable D call. The CDR3 is 14 amino acids. Deletions cut 4 bases from V and 3 bases from J, with 10 bases between. Germline CDR1 SGDLS, CDR2 YYNGEE. The CDR3 spells CASSSRLDTGELFF. The CDR3 DNA follows: TGTGCCAGCAGCTCGCGCTTGGACACCGGGGAGCTGTTTTTT. Drawing the rest from reference TRBV9 and TRBJ2-2, the complete variable domain is DSGVTQTPKHLITATGQRVTLRCSPRSGDLSVYWYQQSLDQGLQFLIQYYNGEERAKGNILERFSAQQFPDLHSELNLSSLELGDSALYFCASSSRLDTGELFFGEGSRLTVL.

The rearrangement uses TRBV4-3 and TRBJ2-1; D uncertain. Trimming cost V 1 base and J 0 bases, with 10 bases left between them. The germline gives CDR1 LGHNA, CDR2 YSLEER. The CDR3 consists of 16 residues. The CDR3: CASSQGGASSYNEQFF. Written as DNA, the CDR3 is TGCGCCAGCAGCCAAGGAGGAGCGAGCTCCTACAATGAGCAGTTCTTC.

The rearrangement joins TRBV7-1 to TRBJ1-1, with unresolved D. TRBV7-1 belongs to the ORF category, with a function that is uncertain. V was pared by 3 bases and J by 0 bases, with 11 bases between. There are 15 residues in the CDR3. CDR3 amino acids: CASSSRTSLNTEAFF. The CDR3 DNA reads as TGTGCCAGCAGCTCTAGGACTTCCTTGAACACTGAAGCTTTCTTT.

This chain links TRBV4-3 with TRBJ2-2, with D perhaps matching TRBD1 (6 bases). The length of the CDR3 is 14 residues. V dropped 0 bases and J dropped 4 bases, with 6 bases sitting between them. Germline V lookup: CDR1 LGHNA, CDR2 YSLEER. The DNA of the CDR3 is TGCGCCAGCAGCCAAGACAGGGGCACCGGGGAGCTGTTTTTT. Translation: CASSQDRGTGELFF.

The V gene is TRBV13, the J gene TRBJ1-3; D is ambiguous. This CDR3 is 11 amino acids long. V dropped 4 bases and J dropped 7 bases, with 5 bases sitting between them. Germline V CDR1 and CDR2: PRHDT, FYEKMQ (reference sequence). CDR3: CASSSSNTIYF. The CDR3 nucleotides are TGTGCCAGCAGCTCCAGTAACACCATATATTTT.

The gene calls are TRBV7-9 and TRBJ1-4, with D unclear. Germline CDR1 is SEHNR and CDR2 is FQNEAQ (reference sequence). Trimming took off 1 base at V and 7 bases at J, with 4 bases between the two ends. The CDR3 loop spans 12 amino acids. CDR3 bases: TGTGCCAGCAGCTTAGGAGGTGAAAAACTGTTTTTT. Translating it yields CASSLGGEKLFF.

The genes are TRBV9 and TRBJ2-3; D perhaps matches TRBD2 (5 bases). The ends were cut back, 4 bases at V and 4 bases at J, with 16 bases in the middle. From germline, CDR1 is SGDLS and CDR2 YYNGEE. The CDR3 runs to 15 residues. The CDR3: CASSSSGTWADTQYF. Written as DNA, the CDR3 is TGTGCCAGCAGCTCCAGCGGTACCTGGGCAGATACGCAGTATTTT.

The count of this clone is one. The rearrangement joins TRBV19 to TRBJ2-2, with D possibly matching TRBD2 (6 bases). The ends were cut back, 5 bases at V and 3 bases at J, with 22 bases in the middle. CDR1 LNHDA and CDR2 SQIVND come from the germline V gene (reference sequence). This CDR3 comprises 18 residues. The CDR3 spells CASSPGVPSTRDTGELFF. DNA of the CDR3: TGTGCCAGTAGTCCGGGGGTCCCCTCGACGCGGGACACCGGGGAGCTGTTTTTT.

The rearrangement links TRBV27 to TRBJ2-1, with 14 positions matching TRBD2. Germline V CDR1 and CDR2: MNHEY, SMNVEV (reference sequence). The CDR3 runs to 16 residues. J lost 9 bases, V lost 5 bases, and 9 bases had no gene match. CDR3 nucleotide sequence: TGTGCCAGCAGTCCAGGGACTAGCGGGAGCAACGGTGAGCAGTTCTTC. Translating it yields CASSPGTSGSNGEQFF.

The chain employs TRBV7-9 and TRBJ1-4; D unresolved. Germline V lookup: CDR1 SEHNR, CDR2 FQNEAQ (reference sequence). V dropped 1 base and J dropped 6 bases, with 12 bases sitting between them. The CDR3 extends over 15 amino acids. CDR3 bases: TGTGCCAGCAGCTTAGTCCAGGCATTGGATGAAAAACTGTTTTTT. Translation gives CASSLVQALDEKLFF. Complete variable domain (other parts from reference TRBV7-9 and TRBJ1-4): DTGVSQNPRHKITKRGQNVTFRCDPISEHNRLYWYRQTLGQGPEFLTYFQNEAQLEKSRLLSDRFSAERPKGSFSTLEIQRTEQGDSAMYLCASSLVQALDEKLFFGSGTQLSVL.

Worth noting for this clone: A read error may account for a junction end that differs from germline. This chain connects TRBV5-1 to TRBJ2-1; TRBD2 matches at 11 bases. In germline, CDR1 is SGHRS, CDR2 YFSETQ. The CDR3 is 16 amino acids. This CDR3 reads CTSSFASGRTRNEQFF. DNA of the CDR3: TGCACCAGCAGCTTCGCTAGCGGGAGGACCCGCAATGAGCAGTTCTTC. Together with reference TRBV5-1 and TRBJ2-1, the CDR3 gives the full variable domain: KAGVTQTPRYLIKTRGQQVTLSCSPISGHRSVSWYQQTPGQGLQFLFEYFSETQRNKGNFPGRFSGRQFSNSRSEMNVSTLELGDSALYLCTSSFASGRTRNEQFFGPGTRLTVL.

The rearrangement uses TRBV6-1 and TRBJ2-5; a weak D match, TRBD1 (6 bases). V was clipped by 7 bases and J by 1 base, with 16 bases between them. Germline lookup yields CDR1 MNHNS and CDR2 SASEGT. The CDR3 runs 15 residues. The CDR3 sequence: CASKYPRTAQETQYF. The CDR3 bases are TGTGCCAGCAAGTATCCTAGGACAGCCCAAGAGACCCAGTACTTC.

This rearrangement joins TRBV28 to TRBJ2-1, with D tentatively TRBD1 (6 bases). Trimming took 6 bases from V and 5 from J, leaving 14 bases between them. This CDR3 has 14 residues. From germline, CDR1 is MDHEN and CDR2 SYDVKM. The CDR3 coding sequence is TGTGCCAGCAGCCTCTCCAGGGGCAACAATGAGCAGTTCTTC. Its translation: CASSLSRGNNEQFF.

This clone was observed a single time. V usage is TRBV4-1 and J usage is TRBJ2-1; D is uncertain. Trimming cost V 1 base and J 0 bases, with 7 bases left between them. Per germline, CDR1 MGHRA and CDR2 YSYEKL. The CDR3 sequence is 15 residues long. CDR3: CASSQGAVSYNEQFF. The CDR3 DNA is TGCGCCAGCAGCCAAGGGGCAGTCTCCTACAATGAGCAGTTCTTC.

The chain carries TRBV7-9 and TRBJ2-7, with D possibly being TRBD2 (6 bases). The CDR3 extends over 13 amino acids. Germline V CDR1 and CDR2: SEHNR, FQNEAQ (reference sequence). Trimming took off 1 base at V and 4 bases at J, with 8 bases between the two ends. The CDR3 coding sequence is TGTGCCAGCAGCTTAGGAGCGGGTTACGAGCAGTACGTC. This codes for CASSLGAGYEQYV.

The chain has TRBV19 and TRBJ2-2, with D uncertain. V was pared by 6 bases and J by 8 bases, with 7 bases between. Germline CDR1 LNHDA, CDR2 SQIVND (reference sequence). The CDR3 sequence is 11 residues long. In DNA, the CDR3 is TGTGCCAGTAGATTTGGTGGGGAGCTGTTTTTT. This translates into CASRFGGELFF.

The V and J genes are TRBV7-9 and TRBJ2-1; D could derive from TRBD1 or TRBD2 (5 bases each). The V gene lost 5 bases and the J gene lost 10 bases, with 21 bases spanning the gap. Germline V gene data show CDR1 as SEHNR and CDR2 as FQNEAQ (reference sequence). The CDR3 has 15 residues. CDR3 DNA sequence: TGTGCCAGCAGCGCCGGGACGTCCGCCGCAGACGAGCAGTTCTTC. Amino acid sequence: CASSAGTSAADEQFF. The whole variable domain, filled in from reference TRBV7-9 and TRBJ2-1, reads DTGVSQNPRHKITKRGQNVTFRCDPISEHNRLYWYRQTLGQGPEFLTYFQNEAQLEKSRLLSDRFSAERPKGSFSTLEIQRTEQGDSAMYLCASSAGTSAADEQFFGPGTRLTVL.

The V call is TRBV7-3, the J call TRBJ2-1; the D gene could be TRBD1 or TRBD2 (5 bases each). V lost 3 bases to trimming and J lost 2 bases, with 8 bases between them. The CDR3 length is 14 residues. From germline, CDR1 is SGHTA and CDR2 FQGTGA. The chain's CDR3 is CASSLSGPYNEQFF. The CDR3 DNA follows: TGTGCCAGCAGCTTGTCGGGACCCTACAATGAGCAGTTCTTC.